This T cell receptor (beta chain) was found in a study of siplizumab effects on memory and regulatory T cells. Points from the study as a whole: Roughly 75-95% of proliferating CD4+ or CD8+ clones lacked an assignable naive or memory phenotype. Just a small share of alloreactive clones was traced back to unstimulated subsets.

The CDR3 has 20 residues. The germline CDR1 and CDR2 sequences are KGHSH and LQKENI. Losses at the gene ends were 0 bases for V and 7 bases for J; bases not matched to a gene: 17. The repertoire was sequenced with immunoSEQ multiplex PCR; TCRdb's copy has only in-frame clones and lacks some. The data hold about 100,000 clones, with around 95% observed a single time. Turning to this clone: Its specificity is not known.

V and J are TRBV18 and TRBJ2-2, with TRBD2 matching 10 bases. The sequence was collected from a human donor in good health. Sequenced: Tregs sorted from blood. The chain's CDR3 is CASSPPNVLAGAKSVGELFF. DNA of the CDR3: TGTGCCAGCTCACCACCGAACGTGCTAGCGGGAGCCAAAAGCGTCGGGGAGCTGTTTTTT.